This TCR beta chain originates from a study of T cells in Graves' hyperthyroidism and ophthalmopathy. Amplified regions were TCR beta CDR3 sequences from RNA transcripts. TCR CDR3 underwent first-round RT-PCR with the HTBI primer set. TCRdb re-called the multiplex PCR reads with MiXCR, one entry per CDR3 protein. This table holds around 290,000 distinct CDR3 sequences, about 15% found once. On this clonotype itself: Its antigen is not known. This clone may be a read error of a much larger clone one base away.

Findings and limits, study-wide: Most expanded thyroid clonotypes above 0.001 recurred in blood.

Used for diagnoses were clinical symptoms, serum thyroxine and TRAb, thyroid ultrasound and orbital computed tomography. CDR1 and CDR2 (germline): MDHEN, SYDVKM. This CDR3 region has 15 residues. The sequence was collected from a woman in her sixties with Graves' ophthalmopathy. The V gene is TRBV28, the J gene TRBJ1-4, with 7 nucleotides matching TRBD1. Input material: blood. CDR3 amino acids: CASGLTGSKSEKLFF. The DNA for the CDR3 is TGTGCCAGCGGTTTGACAGGGAGCAAAAGTGAAAAACTGTTTTTT.